What follows are 11 T cell receptor beta chains derived from one specimen sequenced in a study of T cells in Graves' hyperthyroidism and ophthalmopathy. From RNA transcripts, TCR beta CDR3 regions were amplified. The TCR CDR3 first-round RT-PCR relied on the HTBI primer set. TCRdb re-derived calls from the multiplex PCR reads in MiXCR, one entry per CDR3 protein. The table records about 290,000 distinct CDR3 sequences, less than 20% of them present only once. Sequenced material: blood. Receptors originate from a man aged 45-65 years with Graves' ophthalmopathy.

This chain uses TRBV5-1 with TRBJ2-7, with D perhaps matching TRBD1 (6 bases). The CDR3 is made up of 12 amino acids. V lost 5 bases to trimming and J lost 0 bases, with 6 bases between them. The V gene's germline CDR1 is SGHRS and CDR2 YFSETQ. CDR3 in amino acids: CASRDSSYEQYF. The CDR3 DNA reads as TGCGCCAGCAGGGACAGCTCCTACGAGCAGTACTTC.

The rearrangement links TRBV12-3 or TRBV12-4 to TRBJ2-2; D is perhaps TRBD1 (5 bases). The J call is in doubt because the DNA end fits TRBJ1-1 better. The CDR3 consists of 14 residues. The chain's CDR3 is CASSPPSGTPGAFF. In nucleotides, the CDR3 is TGTGCCAGCAGTCCTCCCTCCGGGACCCCGGGAGCTTTCTTT.

This clonotype was detected only a few times. The chain has TRBV9 and TRBJ1-1; 8 bases align to TRBD1. CDR3 size: 14 residues. Trimming cost V 3 bases and J 0 bases; bases outside gene matches: 1. Germline CDR1 is SGDLS and CDR2 is YYNGEE. CDR3 sequence: CASSETGVNTEAFF. CDR3 DNA sequence: TGTGCCAGCAGCGAGACAGGGGTGAACACTGAAGCTTTCTTT.

This clonotype was seen ten or more times. V is TRBV20-1 and J is TRBJ2-1, with 14 positions matching TRBD2. Trimming removed 6 bases from V and 7 bases from J; junction bases left unmatched: 2. Looked up from germline, CDR1 is DFQATT and CDR2 is SNEGSKA (reference sequence). This CDR3 region has 13 residues. The CDR3 region is CSAGTSGGNEQFF. The CDR3 DNA sequence: TGCAGTGCCGGGACTAGCGGGGGAAATGAGCAGTTCTTC.

This clonotype showed up just a few times. The chain recombines TRBV7-9 with TRBJ2-1; TRBD1 matches 9 bases. This CDR3 contains 12 residues. Germline CDR1 SEHNR, CDR2 FQNEAQ (reference sequence). Germline trimming cut 6 bases from V and 14 bases from J; bases unmatched to any gene: 8. DNA of the CDR3: TGTGCCAGCAGTCGAGGGGGACAGGGCGAGTTCTTC. Its protein is CASSRGGQGEFF.

Regarding this clonotype: This sequence may be a read error, since a much larger clone differs from it by one base. The rearrangement joins TRBV27 to TRBJ2-7, with D unclear. CDR3 length: 15 amino acids. Looked up from germline, CDR1 is MNHEY and CDR2 is SMNVEV (reference sequence). V lost 7 bases, J lost 2 bases, and 18 bases lay in between. The CDR3 DNA reads as TGTGCCAGCACGTACCGTCCGGGTAGCCCCTACGAGCAGTACTTC. Residues: CASTYRPGSPYEQYF.

This clonotype was counted ten times or more. This chain connects TRBV24-1 to TRBJ1-2, with TRBD1 matching 8 bases. V shed 4 bases and J 4 bases; nucleotides not matched to a gene: 7. This CDR3 contains 15 residues. Germline values: CDR1 KGHDR, CDR2 SFDVKD. This CDR3 is CATSDERQGSYGYTF. CDR3 sequence (DNA): TGTGCCACCAGTGACGAACGACAGGGGAGCTATGGCTACACCTTC.

This clonotype was recorded at least ten times. This chain joins TRBV6-1 and TRBJ1-5, with D possibly TRBD1 on 5 matching bases. Germline V gene sequence: CDR1 MNHNS, CDR2 SASEGT. This CDR3 comprises 15 residues. The V end lost 1 base, the J end lost 7 bases, and 14 bases lay between the germline ends. CDR3 nucleotides: TGTGCCAGCAGTGAAGGCGGGGCAGGGCTGCAGCCCCAGCATTTT. This translates into CASSEGGAGLQPQHF.

V gene TRBV4-1 combines with J gene TRBJ1-1; tentatively, D is TRBD1 (6 bases). The CDR3 has 14 residues. Germline values: CDR1 MGHRA, CDR2 YSYEKL. Trimming cost V 1 base and J 0 bases, with 6 bases left between them. In DNA, the CDR3 is TGCGCCAGCAGCCAAGGACAGGTGAACACTGAAGCTTTCTTT. It specifies CASSQGQVNTEAFF.

The rearrangement uses TRBV2 and TRBJ2-3; D may be TRBD2 (6 bases). V dropped 6 bases and J dropped 2 bases, with 21 bases sitting between them. This CDR3 is built from 17 residues. CDR1 and CDR2 (germline): SNHLY, FYNNEI. CDR3 in DNA: TGTGCCAGCAGAGTAGCGGACGAAACGTTATACACAGATACGCAGTATTTT. Translated: CASRVADETLYTDTQYF.

The rearrangement links TRBV11-2 to TRBJ1-1; D gene uncertain. This CDR3 contains 14 residues. CDR1 is SGHAT and CDR2 is FQNNGV in the germline V gene. V gave up 6 bases and J gave up 3 bases, with 14 bases separating them. This CDR3 reads CASSPYPGDTEAFF. The DNA for the CDR3 is TGTGCCAGCAGTCCATATCCCGGGGACACTGAAGCTTTCTTT.